A selection of T cell receptor beta chains follows, all from one sample in a study of T cells in severe cutaneous drug reactions. TCRdb re-called the multiplex PCR reads and shows each CDR3 protein once, DNA omitted. This repertoire includes 6,000 or so distinct CDR3 sequences. Sequencing used cells from a skin blister. The source is a human donor with toxic epidermal necrolysis, a severe cutaneous drug reaction. The CDR3 runs from the conserved cysteine through the conserved F or W. Expanded clones are given a class, and other clones once, few, many or no size at all.

TRBV30	-	TRBJ2-1	CAWVANSRDEQFF
TRBV6-5	-	TRBJ1-5	CASSYGPDAGPQHF
TRBV6-5	-	TRBJ2-3	CASRRLPSSGGGPTDTQYF
TRBV2	-	TRBJ2-3	CASSSGTDTQYF
TRBV6-2/TRBV6-3	-	TRBJ1-1	CASKRSTEGTEAFF
TRBV9	-	TRBJ2-7	CASNTGEGYEQYF
TRBV28	-	TRBJ1-6	CASSQLAGSPLHF
TRBV6-2/TRBV6-3	-	TRBJ1-1	CASSYSTTEAGQRQAFF
TRBV6-1	-	TRBJ1-5	CASYDREGQPQHF
TRBV20-1	-	TRBJ2-3	CSASGTTDTQYF
TRBV7-2	medium-sized	TRBJ1-6	CATTRWQGEAPLHF
TRBV27	-	TRBJ2-3	CATRTSGLTDTQYF
TRBV30	-	TRBJ1-3	CAWSVAGGGNTIYF
TRBV28	-	TRBJ2-1	CASSSSIWEDEQFF
TRBV28	-	TRBJ1-5	CASSFQAVQPQHF
TRBV19	-	TRBJ2-1	CASSVGLAPGNEQFF
TRBV30	-	TRBJ2-1	CAGNSGSSYEQFF
TRBV2	-	TRBJ2-5	CASSVAIRLDQETQYF
TRBV27	-	TRBJ2-7	CASSSTSGSLEQYF
TRBV6-6	-	TRBJ2-5	CASSYGPGIQETQYF
TRBV28	-	TRBJ2-2	CASSLWTTGELFF
TRBV11-2	-	TRBJ2-7	CASSQGASYEQYF
TRBV28	-	TRBJ1-1	CASTRGVYTEAFF
TRBV12-3/TRBV12-4	-	TRBJ1-3	CASSLAGGSTGNTIYF
TRBV19	-	TRBJ2-1	CASSIGPLEQFF
TRBV28	-	TRBJ2-1	CASTLAPYDEQFF
TRBV13	-	TRBJ2-7	CASSFLGDGAYEQYF
TRBV7-9	-	TRBJ2-3	CASSWTTGGADTQYF
TRBV5-6	-	TRBJ2-7	CASSLGFRGNWPEGEQYF
TRBV20-1	-	TRBJ2-1	CSADLAGELNEQFF
TRBV28	-	TRBJ2-7	CAGRDTSLREQYF
TRBV6-5	-	TRBJ2-7	CASSYSGALYEQYF
TRBV27	-	TRBJ2-2	CASSPPSGRITGELFF
TRBV20-1	-	TRBJ2-3	CSAEWTSGRTDTQYF
TRBV5-4	-	TRBJ1-3	CASSSREVGNTIYF
TRBV29-1	-	TRBJ1-1	CSVWESKNTEAFF
TRBV29-1	-	TRBJ2-7	CSVGQSSYEQYF
TRBV5-4	-	TRBJ1-1	CASSSGMPNTEAFF
TRBV7-2	-	TRBJ2-2	CASSLLPPPGRAGGELFF
TRBV20-1	-	TRBJ2-7	CSVSPSSYEQYF
TRBV20-1	-	TRBJ2-7	CSARGGDSYEQYF
TRBV7-6	-	TRBJ1-1	CASSLTGGTEAFF
TRBV13	-	TRBJ1-3	CASSLGFSGNTIYF
TRBV28	-	TRBJ2-5	CASSLSPSLTETQYF
TRBV10-3	-	TRBJ1-2	CAANRGDYGYTF
TRBV28	-	TRBJ1-1	CASSRGGNTEAFF
TRBV27	-	TRBJ2-1	CASSQSGGSAYNEQFF
TRBV12-3/TRBV12-4	-	TRBJ1-1	CASSPGAIGRTEAFF
TRBV29-1	-	TRBJ2-5	CSVDPGGLETQYF
TRBV7-2	-	TRBJ2-3	CASSNSGPRHYTDTQYF